Included here is one T cell receptor beta chain sequence, with context. Antigen unknown. The time point was: pre-treatment sample, taken before nivolumab and TIL therapy. Sequencing used immunoSEQ v3. Clones were sequenced by immunoSEQ multiplex PCR, and TCRdb holds only the in-frame ones, with some missing. The data contain under 60,000 clones, about 86% of them singletons. The sample originates from a study of TIL therapy for anti-PD-1-resistant metastatic lung cancer. Per germline, CDR1 LNHDA and CDR2 SQIVND (reference sequence). Trimming cost V 5 bases and J 2 bases; bases outside gene matches: 9. This CDR3 spans 15 amino acids. Overall study findings and caveats: The baseline peripheral repertoire was partially replaced by infused TIL clonotypes that later decayed.

The clonotype comes from a person aged 25 to 85 with non-small cell lung cancer. The gene calls are TRBV19 and TRBJ2-7, with TRBD1 identical over 7 bases. Sequenced material: blood, taken at baseline. The CDR3 DNA reads TGTGCCAGTAGTGGACCGTGGGACAGACCCTACGAGCAGTACTTC. This encodes CASSGPWDRPYEQYF.